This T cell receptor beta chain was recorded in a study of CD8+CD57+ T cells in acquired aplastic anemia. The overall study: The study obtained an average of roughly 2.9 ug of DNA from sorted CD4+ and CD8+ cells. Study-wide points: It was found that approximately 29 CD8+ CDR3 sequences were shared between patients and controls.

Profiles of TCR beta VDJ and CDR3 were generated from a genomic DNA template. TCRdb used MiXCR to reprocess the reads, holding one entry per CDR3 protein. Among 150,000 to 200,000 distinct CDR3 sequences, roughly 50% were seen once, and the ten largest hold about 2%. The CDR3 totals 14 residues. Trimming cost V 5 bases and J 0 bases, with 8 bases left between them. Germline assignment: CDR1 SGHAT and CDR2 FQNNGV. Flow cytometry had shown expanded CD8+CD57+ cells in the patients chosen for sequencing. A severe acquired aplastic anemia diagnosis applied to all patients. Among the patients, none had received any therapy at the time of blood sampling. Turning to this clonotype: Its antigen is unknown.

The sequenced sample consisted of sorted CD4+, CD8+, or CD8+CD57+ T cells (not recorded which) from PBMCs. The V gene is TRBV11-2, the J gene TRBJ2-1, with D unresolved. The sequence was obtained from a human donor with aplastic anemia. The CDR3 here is CASSRPSSYNEQFF. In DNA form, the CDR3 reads TGTGCCAGCAGCCGCCCCAGCTCCTACAATGAGCAGTTCTTC.